This entry lists 29 T cell receptor beta chains sequenced from one sample in a study of Graves' ophthalmopathy and Graves' hyperthyroidism. Amplification of the TCR beta CDR3 regions used RNA transcripts (as template). Amplification began with first-round RT-PCR using HTBI primers, then second-round multiplex PCR was performed. TCRdb processed the multiplex PCR reads anew with MiXCR; each CDR3 protein has one entry. Among about 220,000 distinct CDR3 sequences listed, roughly 21% were seen once. Input material: peripheral blood. All receptors derive from a woman between 50 and 59 years old with Graves' ophthalmopathy.

This clonotype was found many times. The chain joins TRBV6-5 to TRBJ1-1, with a tentative D call TRBD1 (6 bases). Germline V gene data show CDR1 as MNHEY and CDR2 as SVGAGI. The CDR3 extends over 16 amino acids. V gave up 4 bases and J gave up 6 bases, with 21 bases separating them. The CDR3 DNA is TGTGCCAGCAGTTTAGTAGGACAGTCGGGGGCCTCTGAAGCTTTCTTT. Translated, it gives CASSLVGQSGASEAFF.

This clonotype was seen many times. This chain links TRBV6-5 with TRBJ2-5; either TRBD1 or TRBD2 may supply D (5 bases each). This CDR3 is built from 16 residues. Between the trimmed V and J ends, which lost 0 bases and 2 bases, there was a span of 13 bases. CDR1 and CDR2 from the germline V gene are MNHEY and SVGAGI. CDR3 in amino acids: CASSYSGSWGQETQYF. In DNA, the CDR3 is TGTGCCAGCAGTTACTCGGGCAGCTGGGGGCAAGAGACCCAGTACTTC.

This clonotype occurred many times. The chain couples TRBV19 to TRBJ1-5; 9 positions agree with TRBD1. J lost 7 bases, V lost 1 base, and 5 bases had no gene match. Germline V gene sequence: CDR1 LNHDA, CDR2 SQIVND (reference sequence). The CDR3 contains 15 residues. The CDR3 region has the DNA TGTGCCAGTAGTATAGTCGACAGGGGGAGGCAGCCCCAGCATTTT. This translates into CASSIVDRGRQPQHF.

This clonotype was seen at least ten times. The rearrangement uses TRBV2 and TRBJ1-6, with 10 bases lining up with TRBD1. Germline assignment: CDR1 SNHLY and CDR2 FYNNEI. This CDR3 has 14 amino acids. V trimming: 6 bases; J trimming: 8 bases; junction bases outside the gene matches: 4. The CDR3 spells CASRWTGGYSPLHF. The CDR3 DNA reads as TGTGCCAGCAGATGGACAGGGGGGTATTCACCCCTCCACTTT.

This clonotype was recorded at least ten times. The genes are TRBV6-1 and TRBJ2-5; D unresolved. V lost 5 bases and J lost 7, with 8 bases in between. Germline V CDR1 and CDR2: MNHNS, SASEGT. The CDR3 extends over 11 amino acids. CDR3 coding DNA: TGTGCCAGCAGTCGGCCGGGGACCCAGTACTTC. Translation: CASSRPGTQYF.

The table lists this clonotype with many counts. This CDR3 reads CASSLFTYEQYF. DNA of the CDR3: TGTGCCAGCAGTTTATTCACCTACGAGCAGTACTTC. The chain carries TRBV28 and TRBJ2-7; no definite D call. The CDR3 is made up of 12 amino acids. V lost 1 base, J lost 2 bases, and 3 bases lay in between. The germline gives CDR1 MDHEN, CDR2 SYDVKM.

This clonotype was observed many times. CDR3 amino acids: CASSGGKNQPQHF. CDR3 in DNA: TGTGCCAGCAGTGGGGGGAAAAATCAGCCCCAGCATTTT. V usage is TRBV12-3 or TRBV12-4 and J usage is TRBJ1-5; D perhaps matches TRBD1 (5 bases). Trimming left V 5 bases short and J 4 bases short, with 9 bases between. This CDR3 has 13 residues.

This clonotype was observed many times. A junction boundary mismatches the germline segment, possibly from a read error. The chain carries TRBV5-1 and TRBJ1-2; no clear D. The germline gives CDR1 SGHRS, CDR2 YFSETQ. This CDR3 has 12 amino acids. CDR3 bases: TGTGCCAGCAGCTTGGAAGGGTATGGCTACACCTTC. Translation: CASSLEGYGYTF. Full variable domain (remainder filled in from reference TRBV5-1 and TRBJ1-2): KAGVTQTPRYLIKTRGQQVTLSCSPISGHRSVSWYQQTPGQGLQFLFEYFSETQRNKGNFPGRFSGRQFSNSRSEMNVSTLELGDSALYLCASSLEGYGYTFGSGTRLTVV.

This clonotype was observed a few times. The chain employs TRBV19 and TRBJ1-1, with D maybe TRBD1 (5 bases). V dropped 5 bases and J dropped 0 bases, with 19 bases sitting between them. The CDR3 runs 17 residues. Germline V gene data show CDR1 as LNHDA and CDR2 as SQIVND (reference sequence). The CDR3, as DNA: TGTGCCAGTAGTCCCTCCCTCGGGGGGGGAGTGAACACTGAAGCTTTCTTT. Protein: CASSPSLGGGVNTEAFF.

A remark on this clonotype: A much larger clonotype is one base distant, so this may be a read error. CDR3: CVSSPTGYGANVLTF. In DNA, the CDR3 is TGTGTCAGCTCACCCACCGGGTATGGGGCCAACGTCCTGACTTTC. The chain has TRBV18 and TRBJ2-6; D remains unclear. The CDR3 has 15 residues. Germline CDR1 and CDR2: KGHSH and LQKENI.

The chain couples TRBV6-5 to TRBJ2-7, with TRBD2 identical over 12 bases. Germline lookup yields CDR1 MNHEY and CDR2 SVGAGI. Trimming took 2 bases from V and 2 from J; bases not matched to a gene: 1. This CDR3 spans 15 amino acids. The CDR3 DNA reads TGTGCCAGCAGTTACAGACTAGCGGGAGCCTACGAGCAGTACTTC. This sequence encodes CASSYRLAGAYEQYF.

Points on this clonotype: A much bigger clone sits one base away, suggesting this may be a read error. V and J are TRBV28 and TRBJ1-5; 7 bases match TRBD1. J gave up 7 bases and V 7 bases, and 16 bases lay outside the gene matches. Per germline, CDR1 MDHEN and CDR2 SYDVKM. This CDR3 spans 16 amino acids. The CDR3 protein is CASIASWDSQGQPQHF. The CDR3, as DNA: TGTGCCAGCATAGCATCATGGGACAGTCAAGGGCAGCCCCAGCATTTT.

This clonotype has more than one count but fewer than ten. The chain employs TRBV5-1 and TRBJ2-5; 9 nucleotides agree with TRBD1. This CDR3 comprises 15 residues. The germline V gene has CDR1 SGHRS and CDR2 YFSETQ. With 5 bases clipped from V and 1 base from J, the junction kept 6 bases outside the gene matches. The CDR3 spells CASRRTGAPQETQYF. The CDR3 DNA sequence: TGCGCCAGCAGGCGGACAGGGGCCCCCCAAGAGACCCAGTACTTC.

This clonotype was seen at least ten times. The V and J genes are TRBV29-1 and TRBJ1-1, with a weak D call TRBD1 (5 bases). Trimming pared 5 bases from V and 13 bases from J, leaving 14 bases between. Germline V gene data show CDR1 as SQVTM and CDR2 as ANQGSEA. This CDR3 has 10 residues. The CDR3 region has the DNA TGCAGCGTTATGGCGGGGACTTTTTTCTTT. Protein sequence: CSVMAGTFFF.

The chain recombines TRBV20-1 with TRBJ1-3; a possible D gene is TRBD1 (5 bases). Per the germline V gene, CDR1 is DFQATT and CDR2 is SNEGSKA (reference sequence). Trimming cost V 6 bases and J 1 base, with 13 bases left between them. This CDR3 comprises 14 residues. This CDR3 reads CSAAGTSSGNTIYF. The CDR3 DNA reads TGCAGTGCAGCAGGGACTTCTTCTGGAAACACCATATATTTT.

About this clonotype: The junction departs from germline at one end; a sequencing error may be responsible. This rearrangement joins TRBV7-2 to TRBJ2-5, with 9 bases aligning to TRBD2. The germline V gene encodes CDR1 SGHTA and CDR2 FQGNSA. This CDR3 is built from 14 residues. The CDR3: CSVSSGRSERAQYF. The CDR3 DNA reads TGCAGCGTTAGCAGCGGGAGGAGCGAGAGGGCCCAGTACTTC.

This clonotype was recorded at least ten times. The V call is TRBV20-1, the J call TRBJ2-7, with 11 bases identical to TRBD1. The ends lost 6 bases at V and 4 bases at J; junction bases unmatched: 5. Germline CDR1 is DFQATT and CDR2 is SNEGSKA (reference sequence). The CDR3 loop spans 13 amino acids. CDR3 protein: CSAQGQGDYEQYF. CDR3 sequence (DNA): TGCAGTGCGCAGGGACAGGGGGATTACGAGCAGTACTTC.

There are many counts of this clonotype. The genes are TRBV6-5 and TRBJ2-2; 7 nucleotides match TRBD2. Germline values: CDR1 MNHEY, CDR2 SVGAGI. Trimming at V came to 4 bases and at J to 6 bases, leaving 5 bases not matched to a gene. The CDR3 contains 14 residues. DNA for the CDR3: TGTGCCAGCAGTTTTAAGCGGGACTCCGGGGAGCTGTTTTTT. Translated, it gives CASSFKRDSGELFF.

A single count supports this clonotype. The rearrangement uses TRBV2 and TRBJ2-5, with D possibly matching TRBD2 (5 bases). The CDR3 contains 13 residues. The germline gives CDR1 SNHLY, CDR2 FYNNEI. V lost 7 bases and J 1 base, leaving 10 bases between the germline ends. CDR3 coding DNA: TGTGCCAGCAAGGCGGGCCTCCAAGAGACCCAGTACTTC. As protein: CASKAGLQETQYF. The entire variable domain, with the rest obtained from reference TRBV2 and TRBJ2-5, is as follows: EPEVTQTPSHQVTQMGQEVILRCVPISNHLYFYWYRQILGQKVEFLVSFYNNEISEKSEIFDDQFSVERPDGSNFTLKIRSTKLEDSAMYFCASKAGLQETQYFGPGTRLLVL.

This chain joins TRBV30 and TRBJ1-6; tentatively, D is TRBD1 (5 bases). V lost 0 bases to trimming and J lost 14 bases, with 14 bases between them. Germline CDR1 and CDR2: GTSNPN and SVGIG (reference sequence). This CDR3 comprises 13 residues. CDR3 in amino acids: CAWSVVGADSLHF. The DNA of the CDR3 is TGTGCCTGGAGTGTCGTCGGGGCCGATTCCCTCCACTTT. The full variable domain, completed using reference TRBV30 and TRBJ1-6, is SQTIHQWPATLVQPVGSPLSLECTVEGTSNPNLYWYRQAAGRGLQLLFYSVGIGQISSEVPQNLSASRPQDRQFILSSKKLLLSDSGFYLCAWSVVGADSLHFGNGTRLTVT.

The chain has TRBV7-3 and TRBJ2-1; 11 bases agree with TRBD2. CDR1 is SGHTA and CDR2 is FQGTGA in the germline V gene. The V and J ends lost 0 bases and 6 bases, in that order; junction bases with no gene match: 7. The CDR3 is made up of 17 amino acids. The CDR3, as DNA: TGTGCCAGCAGCTTAACGGGTAGCGGGAGGGCCGTCAATGAGCAGTTCTTC. It specifies CASSLTGSGRAVNEQFF.

This clonotype was seen at least ten times. The J gene is TRBJ2-5, the V gene TRBV20-1; D assignment may be TRBD1 or TRBD2 (5 bases each). This CDR3 has 12 residues. Germline CDR1 is DFQATT and CDR2 is SNEGSKA (reference sequence). The ends were cut back, 5 bases at V and 1 base at J, with 8 bases in the middle. The CDR3 here is CSARGTQETQYF. In nucleotides, the CDR3 is TGCAGTGCTCGAGGGACCCAAGAGACCCAGTACTTC.

The chain joins TRBV27 to TRBJ2-7; no clear D. Germline V gene lookup returns CDR1 MNHEY and CDR2 SMNVEV (reference sequence). With 3 bases removed from V and 2 bases from J, the gap between germline ends came to 14 bases. The CDR3 runs 15 residues. CDR3 loop: CASSFNVRSPYEQYF. The CDR3 bases are TGTGCCAGCAGTTTCAATGTGCGTTCTCCCTACGAGCAGTACTTC.

The chain uses TRBV6-1 and TRBJ1-5; tentatively, D is TRBD1 (6 bases). The V gene lost 6 bases and the J gene lost 0 bases, with 12 bases spanning the gap. The CDR3 is 15 amino acids. Germline CDR1 is MNHNS and CDR2 is SASEGT. CDR3 loop: CASRMAGDSNQPQHF. As DNA, the CDR3 is TGTGCCAGCAGAATGGCAGGGGATAGCAATCAGCCCCAGCATTTT.

This clonotype appeared many times. V is TRBV18 and J is TRBJ2-5, with unresolved D. Germline V lookup: CDR1 KGHSH, CDR2 LQKENI. CDR3 length: 13 amino acids. The V end was cut by 1 base, the J end by 0 bases, with 3 bases between. The chain's CDR3 is CASSPQYQETQYF. In DNA form, the CDR3 reads TGTGCCAGCTCACCACAGTACCAAGAGACCCAGTACTTC.

This clonotype was seen ten or more times. The genes are TRBV20-1 and TRBJ2-7; weak D call: TRBD1 (6 bases). The ends were cut back, 3 bases at V and 5 bases at J, with 14 bases in the middle. Germline CDR1 is DFQATT and CDR2 is SNEGSKA (reference sequence). This CDR3 is 13 amino acids long. The CDR3 DNA is TGCAGTGCTAGTAAGGCCAGGGGTGACGAGCAGTACTTC. Its protein is CSASKARGDEQYF.

This clonotype was seen only a few times. The chain links TRBV9 to TRBJ2-7; 8 positions match TRBD2. Germline CDR1 SGDLS, CDR2 YYNGEE. The V segment lost 4 bases and the J segment 5 bases; nucleotides outside the gene matches: 11. There are 15 residues in the CDR3. CDR3 sequence (DNA): TGTGCCAGCAGCCCCGTAGGAGCGGGAGTTCACGAGCAGTACTTC. Its protein product is CASSPVGAGVHEQYF.

The table lists this clonotype with many counts. This chain connects TRBV7-2 to TRBJ1-2; D unclear. The CDR3 runs 14 residues. Trimming cost V 3 bases and J 4 bases, with 12 bases left between them. Germline-derived CDR1 and CDR2 are SGHTA and FQGNSA. Written as DNA, the CDR3 is TGTGCCAGCAGCTTCGGCCCGGGAGGCTATGGCTACACCTTC. The encoded protein is CASSFGPGGYGYTF.

This clonotype has at least ten counts. The rearrangement joins TRBV28 to TRBJ2-2; TRBD1 aligns across 12 bases. The ends lost 3 bases at V and 7 bases at J; junction bases unmatched: 3. Looked up from germline, CDR1 is MDHEN and CDR2 is SYDVKM. CDR3 length equals 15 residues. CDR3 coding DNA: TGTGCCAGCAGTTTGGGGACAGGGGGCGTCGGGGAGCTGTTTTTT. Translating it yields CASSLGTGGVGELFF.